These 25 T cell receptor beta chains share one sample of origin, sequenced in a study of T cell repertoires in cytomegalovirus infection. TCRdb itself ran the reads through MiXCR, one entry per CDR3 protein. The data show about a million distinct CDR3 sequences, 31% seen once. For these receptors, no antigen is known. The sequenced sample was cultured CD8+ T cells from PBMCs, obtained from culture after CMV antigen stimulation. The source is a human donor in good health (CMV status not recorded). Some clones in this sample may be carry-over from other donors' samples.

This sequence joins TRBV20-1 and TRBJ2-7; TRBD2 matches at 8 bases. The CDR3 is made up of 16 amino acids. Per the germline V gene, CDR1 is DFQATT and CDR2 is SNEGSKA (reference sequence). With 0 bases clipped from V and 6 bases from J, the junction kept 13 bases outside the gene matches. The CDR3: CSARDPASGLYSEQYF. CDR3 nucleotide sequence: TGCAGTGCTAGAGATCCGGCTAGCGGGCTTTACAGCGAGCAGTACTTC.

V and J are TRBV7-6 and TRBJ2-1; 7 nucleotides match TRBD1. The length of the CDR3 is 13 residues. The V gene end was trimmed by 4 bases and the J gene end by 5 bases; junction bases not matched to a gene: 2. Looked up from germline, CDR1 is SGHVS and CDR2 is FNYEAQ. CDR3 residues: CASSWDRHNEQFF. The CDR3, as DNA: TGTGCCAGCAGCTGGGACAGACACAATGAGCAGTTCTTC.

The chain joins TRBV19 to TRBJ2-2; D call uncertain. This CDR3 is 14 amino acids long. Germline-derived CDR1 and CDR2 are LNHDA and SQIVND (reference sequence). The V and J ends lost 8 bases and 4 bases respectively, with 14 bases between them. Written as DNA, the CDR3 is TGTGCCAGTGGGCAGGCCTTACTCACCGGGGAGCTGTTTTTT. The encoded protein is CASGQALLTGELFF.

The chain links TRBV2 to TRBJ2-2; 7 positions agree with TRBD1. Germline CDR1 and CDR2: SNHLY and FYNNEI. This CDR3 has 15 amino acids. V dropped 7 bases and J dropped 2; count of bases not matched to a gene: 7. The CDR3 DNA is TGTGCCAGCACCCCTGGGACAGTCAACACCGGGGAGCTGTTTTTT. Translated: CASTPGTVNTGELFF.

The chain carries TRBV12-3 or TRBV12-4 and TRBJ2-7, with D unresolved. The length of the CDR3 is 11 residues. V was shortened by 6 bases and J by 5 bases, with 8 bases between the two germline ends. Here the CDR3 DNA reads TGTGCCAGCAGCACCTGGGACGAGCAGTACTTC. Amino acid sequence: CASSTWDEQYF.

A few counts support this clonotype. V is TRBV7-6 and J is TRBJ2-1; 9 bases agree with TRBD2. J was trimmed by 0 bases and V by 6 bases; bases with no gene match: 12. The length of the CDR3 is 18 residues. Per the germline V gene, CDR1 is SGHVS and CDR2 is FNYEAQ. The chain's CDR3 is CASSPGLASSSSYNEQFF. The DNA for the CDR3 is TGTGCCAGCAGTCCAGGACTAGCGTCGTCAAGCTCCTACAATGAGCAGTTCTTC.

This clonotype was seen more than once but under ten times. The genes are TRBV19 and TRBJ1-5; D is perhaps TRBD1 (6 bases). This CDR3 spans 13 amino acids. Germline loops: CDR1 LNHDA, CDR2 SQIVND (reference sequence). V gave up 9 bases and J gave up 0 bases, with 9 bases separating them. The CDR3 DNA reads TGTGCCAGCGGACAGCATAGCAATCAGCCCCAGCATTTT. It is translated as CASGQHSNQPQHF. Combining the CDR3 with reference TRBV19 and TRBJ1-5 gives the whole variable domain DGGITQSPKYLFRKEGQNVTLSCEQNLNHDAMYWYRQDPGQGLRLIYYSQIVNDFQKGDIAEGYSVSREKKESFPLTVTSAQKNPTAFYLCASGQHSNQPQHFGDGTRLSIL.

The chain recombines TRBV5-1 with TRBJ1-2, with D possibly matching TRBD1 (6 bases). The CDR3 consists of 15 residues. With 1 base removed from V and 4 bases from J, the gap between germline ends came to 14 bases. Germline values: CDR1 SGHRS, CDR2 YFSETQ. CDR3 nucleotide sequence: TGCGCCAGCAGCTTGTTGGGGGGCGGTATCTATGGCTACACCTTC. Translated, it gives CASSLLGGGIYGYTF.

This chain connects TRBV19 to TRBJ2-1, with D possibly matching TRBD2 (5 bases). Trimming removed 7 bases from V and 0 bases from J, with 13 bases in between. CDR3 length: 15 residues. In germline, CDR1 is LNHDA, CDR2 SQIVND (reference sequence). CDR3 amino acids: CASKSLRDSYNEQFF. The CDR3 coding sequence is TGTGCCAGTAAGTCACTGAGGGACTCCTACAATGAGCAGTTCTTC.

This clonotype was counted only a few times. The chain is built from TRBV4-1 and TRBJ2-1; 8 bases agree with TRBD1. Germline-derived CDR1 and CDR2 are MGHRA and YSYEKL. This CDR3 has 19 residues. After removal of 2 bases from V and 3 bases from J, the junction contained 15 bases not matched to a gene. CDR3: CASSQRGTRGTGIYNEQFF. The CDR3 DNA sequence: TGCGCCAGCAGCCAACGCGGAACACGAGGGACAGGAATCTACAATGAGCAGTTCTTC.

This clonotype was counted many times. The gene calls are TRBV12-3 or TRBV12-4 and TRBJ1-1, with D perhaps matching TRBD1 (6 bases). The V gene lost 8 bases and the J gene lost 8 bases, with 18 bases spanning the gap. The CDR3 runs 13 residues. CDR3 residues: CASLAFTGTEAFF. DNA for the CDR3: TGTGCCAGCCTCGCTTTTACCGGGACAGAAGCTTTCTTT.

Only a few counts were recorded for this clonotype. The chain has TRBV6-1 and TRBJ2-7; weak D call: TRBD1 (7 bases). The CDR3 runs 20 residues. Trimming cost V 0 bases and J 3 bases, with 27 bases left between them. CDR1 MNHNS and CDR2 SASEGT come from the germline V gene. The CDR3 loop reads CASSEAGDSFGGIRDYEQYF. CDR3 sequence (DNA): TGTGCCAGCAGTGAAGCGGGGGACAGTTTTGGAGGGATTAGAGACTACGAGCAGTACTTC.

The V call is TRBV12-3 or TRBV12-4, the J call TRBJ1-3, with a possible D match to TRBD1 (6 bases). The CDR3 sequence is 15 residues long. With 10 bases removed from V and 4 bases from J, the gap between germline ends came to 20 bases. CDR3 coding DNA: TGTGCCACCCACTCACAGGGAAAGGCGGGAAACACCATATATTTT. Encoded protein: CATHSQGKAGNTIYF.

This clonotype has more than one count but fewer than ten. This sequence joins TRBV19 and TRBJ1-2, with TRBD1 matching over 9 bases. CDR1 is LNHDA, CDR2 SQIVND, per germline (reference sequence). V was clipped by 0 bases and J by 6 bases; unmatched bases: 5. The CDR3 totals 15 residues. CDR3 nucleotide sequence: TGTGCCAGTAGTATAGATCTATGGACAGGGGATGGCTACACCTTC. This encodes CASSIDLWTGDGYTF. The whole variable domain, filled in from reference TRBV19 and TRBJ1-2, reads DGGITQSPKYLFRKEGQNVTLSCEQNLNHDAMYWYRQDPGQGLRLIYYSQIVNDFQKGDIAEGYSVSREKKESFPLTVTSAQKNPTAFYLCASSIDLWTGDGYTFGSGTRLTVV.

The chain joins TRBV6-1 to TRBJ1-2; the match to TRBD1 covers 9 bases. The CDR3 runs to 12 residues. Germline V gene lookup returns CDR1 MNHNS and CDR2 SASEGT. The V segment lost 11 bases and the J segment 6 bases; nucleotides outside the gene matches: 7. The DNA for the CDR3 is TGTGCCGGCCGGACAGGGGATGATGGCTACACCTTC. Protein: CAGRTGDDGYTF.

CDR3 sequence reads: CASSEAPLRGGRETQYF. As DNA, the CDR3 is TGTGCCAGCAGTGAAGCCCCTTTGCGGGGGGGCAGGGAGACCCAGTACTTC. This rearrangement joins TRBV6-1 to TRBJ2-5; 9 bases fit TRBD2. CDR3 length: 17 amino acids. Germline CDR1 is MNHNS and CDR2 is SASEGT. V trimming: 0 bases; J trimming: 5 bases; junction bases outside the gene matches: 10.

As to this clonotype: Given a much more abundant clone one base away, this may be a read error. J is TRBJ2-5 and V is TRBV7-9, with D tentatively TRBD2 (6 bases). The germline gives CDR1 SEHNR, CDR2 FQNEAQ (reference sequence). The ends were cut back, 4 bases at V and 9 bases at J, with 18 bases in the middle. The CDR3 has 14 amino acids. The CDR3 coding sequence is TGTGCCAGCAGCTACAAGGAACGGTGGGAGGCCCAGTACTTC. Translation: CASSYKERWEAQYF.

This clonotype was counted a few times. The rearrangement uses TRBV4-3 and TRBJ2-2, with TRBD2 identical over 10 bases. The CDR3 extends over 16 amino acids. V lost 4 bases, J lost 4 bases, and 6 bases stayed unmatched. Germline values: CDR1 LGHNA, CDR2 YSLEER. The CDR3 spells CASSPGLAGATGELFF. CDR3 in DNA: TGCGCCAGCAGCCCAGGTCTAGCGGGGGCCACCGGGGAGCTGTTTTTT.

This rearrangement joins TRBV5-1 to TRBJ1-2; D is ambiguous. The length of the CDR3 is 14 residues. Trimming removed 0 bases at V and 8 bases at J, with 14 bases between. The V gene's germline CDR1 is SGHRS and CDR2 YFSETQ. The CDR3: CASSLEDAGSGYTF. In DNA, the CDR3 is TGCGCCAGCAGCTTGGAAGACGCCGGATCGGGCTACACCTTC.

A remark on this clonotype: One end of the junction is discordant with germline, which a read error may explain. This chain connects TRBV18 to TRBJ2-3; 10 bases line up with TRBD2. Germline lookup yields CDR1 KGHSH and CDR2 LQKENI. This CDR3 is 18 amino acids long. CDR3 DNA sequence: TGTACCAGCTCGCAACGGCTAGCGGGGGCCGCTCCCACAGATACGCAGTATTTT. Translated: CTSSQRLAGAAPTDTQYF.

This sequence joins TRBV7-9 and TRBJ1-5; tentatively, D is TRBD1 (6 bases). CDR1 is SEHNR and CDR2 is FQNEAQ in the germline V gene (reference sequence). With 5 bases removed from V and 5 bases from J, the gap between germline ends came to 13 bases. The length of the CDR3 is 14 residues. The CDR3 coding sequence is TGTGCCAGCAGCGTTTCAGGGGTGGATCAGCCCCAGCATTTT. Its protein is CASSVSGVDQPQHF.

This chain joins TRBV6-5 and TRBJ1-1; no reliable D call. The germline CDR1 and CDR2 sequences are MNHEY and SVGAGI. This CDR3 contains 14 residues. Trimming removed 2 bases from V and 3 bases from J, with 10 bases in between. In DNA, the CDR3 is TGTGCCAGCAGTTACGTGATGGTGGACACTGAAGCTTTCTTT. It is translated as CASSYVMVDTEAFF.

This clonotype showed up just a few times. The chain is built from TRBV2 and TRBJ2-7; TRBD2 might be the D (6 bases). This CDR3 spans 14 amino acids. CDR1 is SNHLY, CDR2 FYNNEI, per germline. With 7 bases removed from V and 0 bases from J, the gap between germline ends came to 13 bases. This CDR3 is CASIRRDRSYEQYF. CDR3 nucleotides: TGTGCCAGCATTAGGCGGGATCGCTCCTACGAGCAGTACTTC.

The gene calls are TRBV6-6 and TRBJ2-1; no clear D. With 2 bases removed from V and 10 bases from J, the gap between germline ends came to 18 bases. The length of the CDR3 is 15 residues. Germline values: CDR1 MNHNY, CDR2 SVGAGI (reference sequence). The CDR3 protein is CASSYEGPYTWEQFF. The CDR3 nucleotides are TGTGCCAGCAGTTACGAAGGGCCTTACACCTGGGAGCAGTTCTTC.

This clonotype was observed a handful of times. The chain has TRBV6-2 or TRBV6-3 and TRBJ2-3; D remains ambiguous. Germline-derived CDR1 and CDR2 are MNHEY and SVGEGT. CDR3 length equals 12 residues. V dropped 6 bases and J dropped 4 bases, with 8 bases sitting between them. The DNA for the CDR3 is TGTGCCAGCAGCTCCCAGTCAGATACGCAGTATTTT. Residues: CASSSQSDTQYF.